This TCR beta chain appears in the sequencing data of a study of cytomegalovirus exposure and HLA in healthy donors. Study-wide results and limits: The number of N-insertions in an Asian-associated ancestry cluster was reportedly below the approximately 700-donor mean in a later analysis.

This clone was seen more than once but under ten times. The target antigen is unknown. Both 60 Vbeta primers and 13 Jbeta primers went into the PCR. This table comes from immunoSEQ multiplex PCR, and its TCRdb copy is limited to in-frame clones, with some not included. The table shows 150,000 or so clones, with 75% to 85% occurring only once. V was trimmed by 5 bases and J by 4 bases, leaving 9 bases between them. There are 12 residues in the CDR3. Germline lookup yields CDR1 SGHTA and CDR2 FQGNSA. The chain employs TRBV7-2 and TRBJ2-7, with D perhaps TRBD2 (5 bases). The clonotype comes from a woman aged 40 to 55 in good health and CMV-seropositive. Sequenced sample: PBMCs. The CDR3 reads CASSEGGYEQYF. The CDR3 coding sequence is TGTGCCAGCAGCGAGGGTGGGTACGAGCAGTACTTC.